This T cell receptor beta chain was sequenced during a study of T-cell reconstitution after alpha-beta-depleted transplantation in children. Unique molecular identifiers featured in how the TCRbeta library was prepared. Using its own MiXCR run on the PCR reads, TCRdb lists one record per CDR3 protein. The data show about 340,000 distinct CDR3 sequences, approximately 12% seen once. This clonotype occurred many times. This specimen was PBMCs, taken from the stem cell graft. The TCR originated in a human donor who donated a stem cell graft to a child with Fanconi anemia.

The CDR3 sequence: CASSPHAGDRETQYF. CDR3 sequence (DNA): TGTGCCAGCAGTCCCCACGCGGGGGACCGGGAGACCCAGTACTTC. The chain employs TRBV28 and TRBJ2-5; 7 bases are shared with TRBD2. Germline assignment: CDR1 MDHEN and CDR2 SYDVKM. The V and J ends lost 5 bases and 5 bases, in that order; junction bases with no gene match: 11. The length of the CDR3 is 15 residues.